This T cell receptor (beta chain) was identified in a study of blood T cell repertoires in COVID-19. As for the study in general: Specimens from acute and convalescent COVID-19 originated in the United States, Italy and Spain. Nucleic acid was either cDNA or gDNA, and it came from T cells, B-cell-depleted T cells, or PBMCs.

The CDR3 extends over 14 amino acids. CDR1 and CDR2 (germline): MNHEY, SVGAGI. Trimming at V came to 7 bases and at J to 4 bases, leaving 8 bases not matched to a gene. Original processing methods: For nucleated cells, counts were estimated from reference gene primer amplification. Method: immunoSEQ multiplex PCR; TCRdb's copy keeps in-frame clones and lacks some. That table supplies the V and J calls and clone size; D and trimming were determined from the DNA. The sample has around 81,000 clones; roughly four fifths are singletons. This clonotype was obtained from a human donor in a cohort sampled during active COVID-19. The specimen was peripheral blood. J is TRBJ2-7 and V is TRBV6-5; 9 nucleotides line up with TRBD1. The CDR3 protein is CASKQGTGRYEQYF. CDR3 bases: TGTGCCAGCAAGCAAGGGACAGGGAGGTACGAGCAGTACTTC.